Sequencing of this T cell receptor beta chain was carried out in a study of glioma-infiltrating T cells after dendritic cell vaccination. Points from the study as a whole: Estimated pretreatment TIL content predicted outcome after dendritic cell vaccination.

This clone was observed a single time. Its antigen remains unidentified. With V trimmed by 5 bases and J by 5 bases, 3 bases remained unmatched. Germline values: CDR1 MNHNY, CDR2 SVGAGI (reference sequence). The CDR3 runs 14 residues. The method was immunoSEQ multiplex PCR; TCRdb's version includes in-frame clones alone and lacks a portion of them. The sample includes tens of thousands of clones, more than 75% of them seen just once. Sequencing was performed on blood, taken before dendritic cell vaccination. This rearrangement joins TRBV6-6 to TRBJ1-5, with 10 bases identical to TRBD1. The clonotype originates from a human donor with glioblastoma. The CDR3 reads CASSMGQGYQPQHF. In DNA form, the CDR3 reads TGTGCCAGCAGTATGGGACAGGGGTATCAGCCCCAGCATTTT.